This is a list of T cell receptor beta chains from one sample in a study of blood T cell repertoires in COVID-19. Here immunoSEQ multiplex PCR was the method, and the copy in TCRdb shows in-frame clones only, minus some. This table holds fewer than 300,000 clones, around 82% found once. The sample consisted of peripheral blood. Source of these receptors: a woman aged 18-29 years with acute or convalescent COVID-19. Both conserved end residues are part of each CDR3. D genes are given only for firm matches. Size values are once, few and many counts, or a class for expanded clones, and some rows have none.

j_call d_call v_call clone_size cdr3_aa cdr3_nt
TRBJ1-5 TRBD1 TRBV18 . CASSLGQGHQPQHF TGTGCCAGCTCACTCGGACAGGGACATCAGCCCCAGCATTTT
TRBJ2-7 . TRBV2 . CASREARGKAYEQYF TGTGCCAGCAGGGAGGCCAGGGGCAAGGCCTACGAGCAGTACTTC
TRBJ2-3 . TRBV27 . CASSTVAAGRQYF TGTGCCAGCAGTACGGTGGCGGCCGGTCGGCAGTATTTT
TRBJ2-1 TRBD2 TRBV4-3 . CASSQDRTSGSYNEQFF TGCGCCAGCAGCCAAGATCGGACTAGCGGGTCCTACAATGAGCAGTTCTTC
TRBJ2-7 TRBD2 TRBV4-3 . CASSHLLAGGPYEQYF TGCGCCAGCAGCCATTTACTAGCGGGAGGGCCCTACGAGCAGTACTTC
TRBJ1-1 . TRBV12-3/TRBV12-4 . CASGQGTEAFF TGTGCAAGCGGGCAGGGTACGGAAGCTTTCTTT
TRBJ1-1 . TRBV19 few CASRKLGATEAFF TGTGCCAGTAGGAAGTTAGGGGCCACTGAAGCTTTCTTT
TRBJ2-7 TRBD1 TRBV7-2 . CASSARDRVYEQYF TGTGCCAGCAGCGCCCGGGACAGGGTGTACGAGCAGTACTTC
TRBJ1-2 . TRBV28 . CASRTGAPYGYTF TGTGCCAGCAGAACCGGAGCTCCCTATGGCTACACCTTC
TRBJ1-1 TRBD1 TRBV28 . CATGQGAGTEAFF TGTGCCACCGGACAGGGGGCCGGCACTGAAGCTTTCTTT
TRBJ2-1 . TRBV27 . CASSLLGRQGGEQFF TGTGCCAGCAGTTTATTGGGGCGGCAGGGGGGTGAGCAGTTCTTC
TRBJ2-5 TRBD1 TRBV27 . CASSLSTPRGQETQYF TGTGCCAGCAGTTTATCGACCCCCAGGGGGCAAGAGACCCAGTACTTC
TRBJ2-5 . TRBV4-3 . CASSQAGYQETQYF TGCGCCAGCAGCCAAGCAGGGTACCAAGAGACCCAGTACTTC
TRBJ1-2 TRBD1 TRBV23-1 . CASSPPGQGFYGYTF TGCGCCAGCAGTCCCCCGGGACAGGGCTTCTATGGCTACACCTTC
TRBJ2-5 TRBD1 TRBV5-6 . CASSWGTGSETQYF TGTGCCAGCAGCTGGGGGACAGGGTCGGAGACCCAGTACTTC
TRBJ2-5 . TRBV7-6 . CASSFLQETQYF TGTGCCAGCAGCTTTCTCCAAGAGACCCAGTACTTC
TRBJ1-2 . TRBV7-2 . CASSLQGNYGYTF TGTGCCAGCAGCTTACAGGGGAACTATGGCTACACCTTC
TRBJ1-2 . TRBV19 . CASSMWGRGYTF TGTGCCAGTAGTATGTGGGGCAGAGGCTACACCTTC
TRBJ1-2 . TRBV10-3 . CAISGGGTIDGYTF TGTGCCATCAGTGGAGGGGGGACTATCGATGGCTACACCTTC
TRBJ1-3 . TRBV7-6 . CASSWNLREGYSGNTIYF TGTGCCAGCAGCTGGAACCTCAGGGAAGGCTACTCTGGAAACACCATATATTTT
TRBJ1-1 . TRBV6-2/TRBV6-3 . CASSYSPVNTEAFF TGTGCCAGCAGTTACTCTCCAGTAAACACTGAAGCTTTCTTT
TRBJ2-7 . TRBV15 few CATSKSRGTLAYEQYF TGTGCCACCAGCAAATCCCGGGGGACCCTGGCCTACGAGCAGTACTTC
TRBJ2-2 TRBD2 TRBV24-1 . CATSDPQRDPTGELFF TGTGCCACCAGTGATCCCCAGCGGGACCCCACCGGGGAGCTGTTTTTT
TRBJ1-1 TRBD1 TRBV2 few CASSTGRGAFF TGTGCCAGCTCGACAGGGCGAGGAGCTTTCTTT
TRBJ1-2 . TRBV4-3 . CASSQDLVTYANYGYTF TGCGCCAGCAGCCAAGATCTAGTAACTTATGCTAACTATGGCTACACCTTC
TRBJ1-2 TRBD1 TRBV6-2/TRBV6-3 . CASSFALGTDGYTF TGTGCCAGCAGTTTCGCGCTCGGGACAGATGGCTACACCTTC
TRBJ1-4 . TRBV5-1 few CASSLRGMGEKLFF TGCGCCAGCAGCTTGCGGGGGATGGGTGAAAAACTGTTTTTT
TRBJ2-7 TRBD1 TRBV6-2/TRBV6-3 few CASSYSRDSYEQYF TGTGCCAGCAGTTACTCGAGGGACAGCTACGAGCAGTACTTC
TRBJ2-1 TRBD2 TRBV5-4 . CASSDGTSGLCFF TGTGCCAGCAGTGATGGGACTAGCGGGTTGTGTTTCTTC
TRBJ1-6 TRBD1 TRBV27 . CASSLLMSGTVHPPLHF TGTGCCAGCAGTTTACTTATGTCGGGGACAGTCCATCCACCCCTCCACTTT
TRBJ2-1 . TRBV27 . CASSLADGGQGYNEQFF TGTGCCAGCAGTCTCGCTGACGGGGGGCAAGGCTACAATGAGCAGTTCTTC
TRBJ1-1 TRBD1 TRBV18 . CASSPGDRGFTEAFF TGTGCCAGCTCACCTGGGGACAGGGGATTTACTGAAGCTTTCTTT
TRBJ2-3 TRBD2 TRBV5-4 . CASSMRTSGVSTDTQYF TGTGCCAGCAGCATGCGGACTAGCGGGGTTAGCACAGATACGCAGTATTTT
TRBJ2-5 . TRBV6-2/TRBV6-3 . CASSWGETLQETQYF TGTGCCAGCAGTTGGGGAGAGACCTTACAAGAGACCCAGTACTTC
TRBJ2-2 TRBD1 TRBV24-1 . CATSDAAQGDTGELFF TGTGCCACCAGTGATGCGGCGCAGGGGGACACCGGGGAGCTGTTTTTT
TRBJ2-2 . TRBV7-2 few CASRQGVAGELFF TGTGCCAGCAGGCAAGGGGTGGCCGGGGAGCTGTTTTTT
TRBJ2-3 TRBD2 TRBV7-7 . CASSLTSGETDTQYF TGTGCTAGCAGCCTGACTAGCGGAGAAACAGATACGCAGTATTTT
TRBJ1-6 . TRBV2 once CASRAVAGTYNSPLHF TGTGCCAGCAGGGCTGTGGCAGGCACCTATAATTCACCCCTCCACTTT
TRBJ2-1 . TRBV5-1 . CASSLEGGLAVYNEQFF TGCGCCAGCAGCTTGGAGGGGGGGCTAGCGGTCTACAATGAGCAGTTCTTC
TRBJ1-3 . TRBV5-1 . CASSFRATSSGNTIYF TGCGCCAGCAGCTTCAGGGCTACGTCGTCTGGAAACACCATATATTTT
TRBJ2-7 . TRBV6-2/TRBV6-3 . CASSYALSTGFEQYF TGTGCCAGCAGTTACGCTCTATCTACAGGGTTCGAGCAGTACTTC
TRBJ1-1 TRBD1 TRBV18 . CASSLTNGRDRANFGTEAFF TGTGCCAGCTCCTTGACCAACGGGCGGGACAGGGCCAACTTCGGAACTGAAGCTTTCTTT
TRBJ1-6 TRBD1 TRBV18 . CASSPRITGQGNSPLHF TGTGCCAGCTCACCACGAATTACGGGACAGGGAAATTCACCCCTCCACTTT
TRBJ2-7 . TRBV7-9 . CASSLRFGLAGANYEQYF TGTGCCAGCAGCTTAAGATTCGGCTTGGCAGGCGCTAACTACGAGCAGTACTTC
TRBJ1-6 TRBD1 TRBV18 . CASSPQTGQGESPLHF TGTGCCAGCTCACCGCAGACGGGACAGGGTGAATCACCTCTCCACTTT
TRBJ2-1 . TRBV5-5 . CASSPRGNHEQFF TGTGCCAGCAGCCCACGGGGTAACCATGAGCAGTTCTTC
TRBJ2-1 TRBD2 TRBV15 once CATSRETSGTDEQFF TGTGCCACCAGCAGAGAGACTAGCGGGACGGATGAGCAGTTCTTC
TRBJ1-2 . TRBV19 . CASSESSDYTF TGTGCCAGTAGTGAAAGTAGTGACTACACCTTC
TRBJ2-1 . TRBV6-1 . CASSDAREFNYNEQFF TGTGCCAGCAGTGACGCGAGGGAGTTTAACTACAATGAGCAGTTCTTC
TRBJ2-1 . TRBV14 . CASSHGLTTVGEQFF TGTGCCAGCAGCCACGGCCTTACTACCGTGGGTGAGCAGTTCTTC
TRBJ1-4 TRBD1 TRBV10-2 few CASGGTGPNEKLFF TGCGCCAGCGGGGGGACAGGGCCTAATGAAAAACTGTTTTTT